This TCR beta chain is from a study of a mutant IDH1 vaccine in newly diagnosed glioma. Overall study context: Patients received vaccination from 4-6 weeks after radiotherapy alone, or with temozolomide cycles. Patients arrived already treated with radiotherapy, temozolomide, or both, most having had both. Overall study results and limits: Patients showed vaccine-induced immune responses at a rate of around 94%.

Sequenced by immunoSEQ multiplex PCR; TCRdb stores in-frame clones only, minus some. The sample contains 25,000 to 30,000 clones, around 90% of which appear only once. With respect to this clone: The antigen is undetermined.

Looked up from germline, CDR1 is SGHRS and CDR2 is YFSETQ. V gave up 4 bases and J gave up 1 base; unmatched junction bases: 7. This CDR3 spans 16 amino acids. Time point specified: week 5, during vaccination. Vaccine doses each comprised 300 ug of mutant IDH1 20-mer peptide, with topical imiquimod. New WHO grade 3 or 4 astrocytomas that were IDH1-mutant and ATRX-lost occurred in the donors. The sequence was collected from a woman aged 35 to 49 with glioma. Some clones in this sample may be carry-over from other donors' samples. The rearrangement joins TRBV5-1 to TRBJ2-1; 8 nucleotides align to TRBD2. Sequenced here: peripheral blood mononuclear cells (PBMCs), sampled from a glioma patient whose treatment included an IDH1 peptide vaccine. DNA for the CDR3: TGCGCCAGCAGCCTAGGAATAGCGGGGTCCTACAATGAGCAGTTCTTC. It is translated as CASSLGIAGSYNEQFF.